These T cell receptor beta chains were read from a single sample in a study of beta chain features in type 1 diabetes. Produced via immunoSEQ multiplex PCR; TCRdb's table is partial and in-frame only. This table has around 340,000 clones, 15% to 20% appearing once. Sequencing was carried out using naive CD4+ T cells from blood. These receptors came from a woman under 30 in good health. The CDR3 runs from the conserved cysteine through the conserved F or W. A D gene is named only where the DNA matches it firmly. Clone size is shown for a subset of rows, as once, few, many or a class of expanded clone.

TRBV15,.,TRBJ1-2,TRBD1,TGTGCCACCAGCACGGACCCAGGGGGCTATGGCTACACCTTC,CATSTDPGGYGYTF
TRBV7-9,.,TRBJ1-5,TRBD1,TGTGCCAGCAGCCGCGGGGACAGGGAACGAGGACGTAATCAGCCCCAGCATTTT,CASSRGDRERGRNQPQHF
TRBV2,.,TRBJ2-7,.,TGTGCCAGCAGAGGGGGGGCCTCCCCCTACGAGCAGTACTTC,CASRGGASPYEQYF
TRBV25-1,.,TRBJ1-1,TRBD1,TGTGCCAGCAGTGAATACGAGGACAGGGAAGCTTTCTTT,CASSEYEDREAFF
TRBV7-2,.,TRBJ2-7,TRBD1,TGTGCCAGCAGTCCCGGACCAGGGGGCACCTACGAGCAGTACTTC,CASSPGPGGTYEQYF
TRBV2,few,TRBJ2-1,TRBD2,TGTGCCAGCAGGACGGGGACTAGCGGCTTACTCAATGAGCAGTTCTTC,CASRTGTSGLLNEQFF
TRBV29-1,few,TRBJ2-7,TRBD2,TGCAGCGTTGAAGGGACTAGCGACTACGAGCAGTACTTC,CSVEGTSDYEQYF
TRBV5-6,.,TRBJ2-1,.,TGTGCCAGCAGCTTGAGCCGCGGTGAGCAGTTCTTC,CASSLSRGEQFF
TRBV30,few,TRBJ2-2,TRBD2,TGTGCCTGGCCCTCGCTCCGGGACTACTTAAACACCGGGGAGCTGTTTTTT,CAWPSLRDYLNTGELFF
TRBV5-1,few,TRBJ2-6,.,TGCGCCAGCAGCCACCAGGGCGCTGGGGCCAACGTCCTGACTTTC,CASSHQGAGANVLTF
TRBV30,few,TRBJ2-7,TRBD2,TGTGCCTGGAGTCCCAGCGGGGGTGAGCAGTACTTC,CAWSPSGGEQYF
TRBV29-1,.,TRBJ1-5,.,TGCAGCGTTGGGGCAAGAAATCAGCCCCAGCATTTT,CSVGARNQPQHF
TRBV11-2,few,TRBJ2-5,.,TGTGCCAGCAGCTTAGAGCAGGCTCAAGAGACCCAGTACTTC,CASSLEQAQETQYF
TRBV19,.,TRBJ1-1,TRBD1,TGTGCCAGTAGCCAGACAGGGGAAGCTTTCTTT,CASSQTGEAFF